Each of the 20 T cell receptor beta chains below was sequenced from the same sample in a study of blood T cell repertoires in COVID-19. TCRdb keeps only in-frame clones here, not all; method: immunoSEQ multiplex PCR. Here the sample spans approximately 110,000 clones, about four fifths being singletons. Sequencing was done on a sample of peripheral blood. These receptors were taken from a woman older than 75 with acute or convalescent COVID-19.

V and J are TRBV5-1 and TRBJ1-6; no definite D call. Trimming removed 0 bases from V and 10 bases from J, with 8 bases in between. This CDR3 spans 13 amino acids. Germline-derived CDR1 and CDR2 are SGHRS and YFSETQ. The CDR3 nucleotides are TGCGCCAGCAGCTTGGAACAACACTCACCCCTCCACTTT. Protein product: CASSLEQHSPLHF.

The J gene is TRBJ2-1, the V gene TRBV12-5, with 16 bases aligning to TRBD2. Germline V CDR1 and CDR2: LGHNT, FRNRAP. The CDR3 spans 16 residues. Trimming cost V 7 bases and J 8 bases; bases outside gene matches: 8. The CDR3 DNA reads as TGTGCTAGTGCCCCCCCCGGGACTAGCGGGAGGGATGAGCAGTTCTTC. It encodes CASAPPGTSGRDEQFF.

The chain combines TRBV29-1 with TRBJ2-1; D is unresolved. This CDR3 comprises 14 residues. Germline loops: CDR1 SQVTM, CDR2 ANQGSEA. Trimming pared 3 bases from V and 0 bases from J, leaving 9 bases between. CDR3 amino acids: CSVDRGYSYNEQFF. CDR3 DNA sequence: TGCAGCGTTGATAGAGGCTACTCCTACAATGAGCAGTTCTTC.

The chain joins TRBV11-2 to TRBJ2-5, with 8 bases fitting TRBD2. Germline V lookup: CDR1 SGHAT, CDR2 FQNNGV. CDR3 length: 15 amino acids. J lost 0 bases, V lost 5 bases, and 5 bases had no gene match. CDR3 nucleotides: TGTGCCAGCAGCATAAGCGGGGGAAACCAAGAGACCCAGTACTTC. Encoded protein: CASSISGGNQETQYF.

The CDR3 DNA reads as TGTGCCAGCTCACCCCTAACGACATCCACCGGGGAGCTGTTTTTT. This encodes CASSPLTTSTGELFF. The genes are TRBV18 and TRBJ2-2; D not resolved. The CDR3 is made up of 15 amino acids. Germline V lookup: CDR1 KGHSH, CDR2 LQKENI. V lost 3 bases, J lost 4 bases, and 12 bases lay in between.

The V and J genes are TRBV19 and TRBJ2-1; TRBD2 matches at 8 bases. V gave up 3 bases and J gave up 6 bases; unmatched junction bases: 4. The CDR3 spans 14 residues. The germline V gene has CDR1 LNHDA and CDR2 SQIVND (reference sequence). The CDR3 region is CASSIIAGPNEQFF. CDR3 sequence (DNA): TGTGCCAGTAGTATTATAGCGGGGCCCAATGAGCAGTTCTTC. The entire variable domain, with the rest obtained from reference TRBV19 and TRBJ2-1, is as follows: DGGITQSPKYLFRKEGQNVTLSCEQNLNHDAMYWYRQDPGQGLRLIYYSQIVNDFQKGDIAEGYSVSREKKESFPLTVTSAQKNPTAFYLCASSIIAGPNEQFFGPGTRLTVL.

This rearrangement joins TRBV5-1 to TRBJ2-7, with a weak D call TRBD1 (6 bases). CDR3 length: 15 residues. V dropped 0 bases and J dropped 6 bases, with 16 bases sitting between them. CDR1 is SGHRS, CDR2 YFSETQ, per germline. The CDR3 here is CASSLGAFGQSEQYF. CDR3 nucleotides: TGCGCCAGCAGCTTGGGCGCCTTCGGACAGAGCGAGCAGTACTTC.

This clone was detected once. The chain has TRBV2 and TRBJ1-5; D might be TRBD1 (6 bases). The CDR3 length is 15 residues. CDR1 and CDR2 from the germline V gene are SNHLY and FYNNEI. Trimming left V 1 base short and J 3 bases short, with 10 bases between. As DNA, the CDR3 is TGTGCCAGCAGTGAAGGGACAGCTTACAATCAGCCCCAGCATTTT. Translation gives CASSEGTAYNQPQHF. The full variable domain, its missing parts supplied by reference TRBV2 and TRBJ1-5, is EPEVTQTPSHQVTQMGQEVILRCVPISNHLYFYWYRQILGQKVEFLVSFYNNEISEKSEIFDDQFSVERPDGSNFTLKIRSTKLEDSAMYFCASSEGTAYNQPQHFGDGTRLSIL.

This sequence joins TRBV10-1 and TRBJ2-2; D perhaps matches TRBD2 (5 bases). Germline V gene lookup returns CDR1 WNHNN and CDR2 SYGVQD (reference sequence). The CDR3 has 13 residues. V dropped 2 bases and J dropped 7 bases, with 8 bases sitting between them. CDR3 in DNA: TGCGCCAGCAGTGAGCGGGGTAACGGGGAGCTGTTTTTT. Encoded protein: CASSERGNGELFF.

The chain recombines TRBV29-1 with TRBJ1-2, with TRBD1 identical over 9 bases. Germline CDR1 and CDR2: SQVTM and ANQGSEA. V trimming: 7 bases; J trimming: 5 bases; junction bases outside the gene matches: 2. The CDR3 is made up of 11 amino acids. This CDR3 reads CSAGTGYGYTF. Written as DNA, the CDR3 is TGCAGCGCCGGGACAGGGTATGGCTACACCTTC.

This clone was seen more than once but under ten times. The V gene is TRBV18, the J gene TRBJ1-3; D perhaps matches TRBD1 (6 bases). The germline V and J ends were trimmed by 0 bases and 0 bases, with 12 bases remaining between them. The CDR3 runs to 17 residues. Germline V gene sequence: CDR1 KGHSH, CDR2 LQKENI. CDR3 bases: TGTGCCAGCTCACCACCGGGACATGCACTCTCTGGAAACACCATATATTTT. This codes for CASSPPGHALSGNTIYF.

This rearrangement joins TRBV5-1 to TRBJ1-4; 11 nucleotides line up with TRBD1. The CDR3 runs to 14 residues. V was pared by 6 bases and J by 7 bases, with 5 bases of the junction left unmatched. The germline V gene has CDR1 SGHRS and CDR2 YFSETQ. The CDR3 here is CASTPGQGVEKLFF. CDR3 nucleotide sequence: TGCGCCAGCACGCCGGGACAGGGGGTTGAAAAACTGTTTTTT. Full variable domain (outside the CDR3, taken from reference TRBV5-1 and TRBJ1-4): KAGVTQTPRYLIKTRGQQVTLSCSPISGHRSVSWYQQTPGQGLQFLFEYFSETQRNKGNFPGRFSGRQFSNSRSEMNVSTLELGDSALYLCASTPGQGVEKLFFGSGTQLSVL.

The chain uses TRBV29-1 and TRBJ2-4; 7 bases line up with TRBD1. CDR3 length: 13 residues. With V trimmed by 7 bases and J by 6 bases, 9 bases remained unmatched. Germline V gene sequence: CDR1 SQVTM, CDR2 ANQGSEA. CDR3 sequence: CSALGQARNIQYF. CDR3 coding DNA: TGCAGCGCATTAGGACAGGCACGAAACATTCAGTACTTC.

The rearrangement joins TRBV5-1 to TRBJ2-7; D not resolved. The germline CDR1 and CDR2 sequences are SGHRS and YFSETQ. The germline V and J ends were trimmed by 4 bases and 2 bases, with 7 bases remaining between them. This CDR3 is 12 amino acids long. This CDR3 is CASSASTYEQYF. In nucleotides, the CDR3 is TGCGCCAGCAGCGCTTCTACCTACGAGCAGTACTTC.

This chain links TRBV2 with TRBJ2-7; TRBD1 matches at 11 bases. Trimming took 4 bases from V and 2 from J; bases not matched to a gene: 13. Germline V gene data show CDR1 as SNHLY and CDR2 as FYNNEI. CDR3 size: 18 residues. In DNA form, the CDR3 reads TGTGCCAGCAGTGGGACAGGGGGCAATCGGGAGAAGGCCTACGAGCAGTACTTC. Translating it yields CASSGTGGNREKAYEQYF.

J is TRBJ2-5 and V is TRBV29-1, with D maybe TRBD2 (6 bases). This CDR3 is built from 11 residues. Germline CDR1 and CDR2: SQVTM and ANQGSEA. With 8 bases removed from V and 5 bases from J, the gap between germline ends came to 12 bases. The CDR3 loop reads CSPGVGETQYF. CDR3 sequence (DNA): TGCAGCCCGGGGGTCGGGGAGACCCAGTACTTC.

The V call is TRBV5-1, the J call TRBJ2-1; a possible D gene is TRBD2 (6 bases). Looked up from germline, CDR1 is SGHRS and CDR2 is YFSETQ. Trimming took 0 bases from V and 5 from J, leaving 15 bases between them. The CDR3 has 16 amino acids. The chain's CDR3 is CASSLESGVMNNEQFF. In DNA form, the CDR3 reads TGCGCCAGCAGCTTGGAGTCGGGAGTAATGAACAATGAGCAGTTCTTC.

V usage is TRBV27 and J usage is TRBJ1-2; 8 bases align to TRBD1. Trimming at V came to 3 bases and at J to 7 bases, leaving 7 bases not matched to a gene. The germline V gene encodes CDR1 MNHEY and CDR2 SMNVEV (reference sequence). The CDR3 is made up of 14 amino acids. CDR3 in amino acids: CASSFSRGQVGYTF. CDR3 bases: TGTGCCAGCAGTTTCTCCAGGGGGCAGGTTGGCTACACCTTC.

This chain uses TRBV3-1 (or the pseudogene TRBV3-2) with TRBJ2-7, with D maybe TRBD1 (7 bases). Trimming pared 5 bases from V and 7 bases from J, leaving 24 bases between. CDR3 size: 16 residues. Germline CDR1 and CDR2: LGHDT and YNNKEL (reference sequence). The CDR3 nucleotides are TGTGCCAGCAGCTACTTACGGGAGACAGGGTGTGGAGAGCAGTACGTC. This encodes CASSYLRETGCGEQYV.

This clone has a count of ten or more. This chain connects TRBV19 to TRBJ2-5, with D tentatively TRBD2 (6 bases). CDR3 length: 15 residues. V shed 7 bases and J shed 2 bases, with 17 bases lying between them. Germline V CDR1 and CDR2: LNHDA, SQIVND (reference sequence). CDR3 in amino acids: CASTPDGGLQETQYF. In DNA form, the CDR3 reads TGTGCCAGTACCCCCGACGGGGGTCTTCAAGAGACCCAGTACTTC.